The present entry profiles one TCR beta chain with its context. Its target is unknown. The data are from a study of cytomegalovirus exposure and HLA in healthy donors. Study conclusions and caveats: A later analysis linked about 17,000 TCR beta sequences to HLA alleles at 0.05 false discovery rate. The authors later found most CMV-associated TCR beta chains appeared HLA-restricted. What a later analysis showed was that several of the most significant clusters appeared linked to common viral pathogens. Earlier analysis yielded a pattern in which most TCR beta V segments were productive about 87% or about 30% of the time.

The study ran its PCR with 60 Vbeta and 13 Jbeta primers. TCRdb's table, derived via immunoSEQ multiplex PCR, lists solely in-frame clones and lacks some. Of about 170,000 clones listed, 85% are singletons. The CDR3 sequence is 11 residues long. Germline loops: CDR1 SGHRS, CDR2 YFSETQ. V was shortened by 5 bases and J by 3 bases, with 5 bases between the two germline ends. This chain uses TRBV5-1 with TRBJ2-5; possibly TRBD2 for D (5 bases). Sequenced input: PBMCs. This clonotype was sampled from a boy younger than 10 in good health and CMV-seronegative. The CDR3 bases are TGCGCCAGCAGGGAGGAAGAGACCCAGTACTTC. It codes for CASREEETQYF.